This T cell receptor beta chain emerged from a study of shared clonotypes between healthy human individuals. In germline, CDR1 is MNHEY, CDR2 SMNVEV (reference sequence). The CDR3 length is 17 residues. The junction had 8 bases not matched to a gene; V was cut back by 0 bases and J by 2 bases. The donors were all Caucasian adults (living in Nashville, Tennessee). The assay was immunoSEQ multiplex PCR, and TCRdb's table has in-frame clones only and misses some. The sample gives roughly 200,000 clones, 65% to 70% of which show up once; over 9.5% is in the top ten. The rearrangement joins TRBV27 to TRBJ2-3; 7 bases match TRBD2. The sample was memory CD4+ T cells sorted from blood. Sample subset: CD45RA-negative fraction. The clonotype comes from a man aged 25-45 years in good health. The CDR3 coding sequence is TGTGCCAGCAGTTTATCAGGACTAGTGGGTGCCACAGATACGCAGTATTTT. Protein product: CASSLSGLVGATDTQYF.